This T cell receptor (beta chain) was sequenced for a study of human T cells and chemical hapten exposure (TCRdb year 2021). Background on the whole study: Libraries were pooled for sequencing, and per-sample TCR yields varied mainly because of small differences in library volumes within the pool. From each blood RNA sample, both TCR alpha and TCR beta chains were sequenced. The study tracked peripheral blood TCR repertoire changes in vivo during primary and secondary sensitization to the hapten diphenylcyclopropenone (DPC) in alopecia patients. Summary of the overall study and its limitations: No change with DPC sensitization was found in the number of TCRs above 1 in 1000 frequency, and no evidence of global repertoire structure alterations was found. After repeated subsampling, changes were observed in the strength of the expansion versus patch-test correlation and in the threshold at which the correlation became significant.

Taken with the paper, the label for time point translates to: healthy volunteer bleed at 2 weeks. Total RNA was isolated from unfractionated whole blood collected in Tempus Blood RNA tubes. About 5 healthy volunteers served as TCR sequencing controls and were bled at day 0, 2 weeks and 6 weeks. From the cysteine up to the phenylalanine, the CDR3 has a length of 14 residues. The retained sequence is limited to the CDR3, 42 bases, with the frame set at the first base. V loses 2 bases, J loses 5 bases, and the germline ends lie 10 bases apart. In the germline V gene, CDR1 corresponds to SGHNT and CDR2 to YENEEA. The table lists this clonotype with many counts. Its recognized antigen is unknown. Base qualities are not recorded, but no much larger clone differs from it by a single base. The library was generated by RACE. This sample was sequenced with a NextSeq 500. During library preparation, unique molecular identifiers were attached to individual cDNA molecules so that TCRs could be counted quantitatively and reproducibly. Processing in the source paper ran as follows. The median number of TCRs per sample was 85,000 to 100,000, ranging from about 23,224 to 750,000. The Decombinator software suite was used to annotate V, J and CDR3 in the TCR reads. For PS versus PT1 abundance plots, all samples were subsampled to the same number of TCRs (28,000). Expanded TCRs were defined as absent before sensitization and observed at least eight times at the 2-week time point. Clones were called with MiXCR by TCRdb after fastp trimmed the public reads at Q25, and only in-frame beta chains were retained. All rows with the same CDR3 protein become a single entry with the most common DNA and genes. TCRdb's processing, not the study's, gives the V and J calls here. This sample comprises approximately 90,000 distinct CDR3 sequences, approximately 9.7% of them detected only once. Jointly, the top ten make up about 3% of the sample.

Specimen: whole blood. This sequence was found in a female donor in good health. Some clones in this sample may be carry-over from other donors' samples. This receptor chain uses TRBV11-3 and TRBJ1-5; too little of a D gene remains to name it. The nucleotide sequence is TGTGCCAGCAGCTTATCCGGTCGTGATCAGCCCCAGCATTTT. Its protein is CASSLSGRDQPQHF. The reference TRBV11-3 and TRBJ1-5 proteins fill in what lies around the CDR3, so the full variable domain reads EAGVVQSPRYKIIEKKQPVAFWCNPISGHNTLYWYLQNLGQGPELLIRYENEEAVDDSQLPKDRFSAERLKGVDSTLKIQPAELGDSAVYLCASSLSGRDQPQHFGDGTRLSIL.